One sample yielded the 28 T cell receptor beta chains listed below, sequenced in a study of OX40 agonist ivuxolimab in advanced cancers. Assay used: immunoSEQ multiplex PCR; TCRdb lists only in-frame clones, some missing. This sample has some 82,000 clones, with approximately 95% found just once. This sample comprised CD4+ or CD8+ T cells sorted from blood, obtained in a trial of the OX40 agonist ivuxolimab. These receptors were obtained from an adult with an advanced solid tumor such as melanoma, head and neck, liver or kidney cancer.

This chain uses TRBV6-5 with TRBJ1-2; D is ambiguous. This CDR3 spans 10 amino acids. With 4 bases removed from V and 7 bases from J, the gap between germline ends came to 4 bases. CDR1 MNHEY and CDR2 SVGAGI come from the germline V gene. The CDR3 nucleotides read TGTGCCAGCAGTTTTTGTGGCTACACCTTC. It translates to CASSFCGYTF.

J is TRBJ2-5 and V is TRBV5-6; TRBD2 aligns across 11 bases. The germline CDR1 and CDR2 sequences are SGHDT and YYEEEE. Trimming cost V 4 bases and J 0 bases; bases outside gene matches: 5. The CDR3 runs to 16 residues. In DNA form, the CDR3 reads TGTGCCAGCAGCGGACTAGCGGGTTCGTACCAAGAGACCCAGTACTTC. This gives the protein CASSGLAGSYQETQYF.

The rearrangement uses TRBV7-9 and TRBJ2-7; 8 bases map to TRBD2. The ends lost 5 bases at V and 1 base at J; junction bases unmatched: 10. The germline V gene has CDR1 SEHNR and CDR2 FQNEAQ (reference sequence). The CDR3 contains 16 residues. The CDR3 sequence is CASSPTLAGPSYEQYF. DNA of the CDR3: TGTGCCAGCAGCCCTACTTTAGCGGGGCCTTCCTACGAGCAGTACTTC. Together with reference TRBV7-9 and TRBJ2-7, the CDR3 gives the full variable domain: DTGVSQNPRHKITKRGQNVTFRCDPISEHNRLYWYRQTLGQGPEFLTYFQNEAQLEKSRLLSDRFSAERPKGSFSTLEIQRTEQGDSAMYLCASSPTLAGPSYEQYFGPGTRLTVT.

This clone was observed a single time. The chain links TRBV30 to TRBJ1-2; TRBD1 aligns across 7 bases. CDR3 length: 12 amino acids. Unmatched junction bases numbered 9, after V lost 7 bases and J lost 7 bases. Germline values: CDR1 GTSNPN, CDR2 SVGIG (reference sequence). CDR3 amino acids: CASPGQGGGYTF. The CDR3 DNA sequence: TGTGCCTCCCCGGGCCAGGGGGGTGGCTACACCTTC.

The rearrangement uses TRBV10-3 and TRBJ2-3, with 8 positions matching TRBD1. Losses at the gene ends were 6 bases for V and 3 bases for J; bases not matched to a gene: 5. The CDR3 contains 14 residues. Germline CDR1 is ENHRY and CDR2 is SYGVKD. The CDR3 region is CAISGTGATDTQYF. CDR3 in DNA: TGTGCCATCAGCGGGACAGGTGCTACAGATACGCAGTATTTT.

V and J are TRBV5-1 and TRBJ2-1; 7 bases are a match to TRBD1. CDR1 and CDR2 from the germline V gene are SGHRS and YFSETQ. The CDR3 contains 15 residues. V gave up 5 bases and J gave up 5 bases; unmatched junction bases: 10. The CDR3 protein is CASRPVGTVHNEQFF. The CDR3, as DNA: TGCGCCAGCAGGCCTGTGGGGACAGTACACAATGAGCAGTTCTTC.

The chain couples TRBV9 to TRBJ2-5, with TRBD1 matching 10 bases. The germline V gene encodes CDR1 SGDLS and CDR2 YYNGEE. The length of the CDR3 is 15 residues. V gave up 2 bases and J gave up 1 base; unmatched junction bases: 2. CDR3 residues: CASSVRDRGQETQYF. In nucleotides, the CDR3 is TGTGCCAGCAGCGTCAGGGACAGGGGCCAAGAGACCCAGTACTTC. The variable domain in full, with the rest retrieved from reference TRBV9 and TRBJ2-5, is DSGVTQTPKHLITATGQRVTLRCSPRSGDLSVYWYQQSLDQGLQFLIQYYNGEERAKGNILERFSAQQFPDLHSELNLSSLELGDSALYFCASSVRDRGQETQYFGPGTRLLVL.

The rearrangement links TRBV5-6 to TRBJ2-7; TRBD1 matches 10 bases. V lost 4 bases to trimming and J lost 1 base; unmatched junction nucleotides: 8. This CDR3 spans 16 amino acids. Per germline, CDR1 SGHDT and CDR2 YYEEEE. CDR3 sequence reads: CASSEDRGLKSYEQYF. The CDR3 DNA reads as TGTGCCAGCAGCGAAGACAGGGGGCTAAAGTCCTACGAGCAGTACTTC. Full variable domain (rest looked up from reference TRBV5-6 and TRBJ2-7): DAGVTQSPTHLIKTRGQQVTLRCSPKSGHDTVSWYQQALGQGPQFIFQYYEEEERQRGNFPDRFSGHQFPNYSSELNVNALLLGDSALYLCASSEDRGLKSYEQYFGPGTRLTVT.

The CDR3 region has the DNA TGTGCCAGCAGTTTGACAGCCTACGGCTCTGGCTACACCTTC. This encodes CASSLTAYGSGYTF. This chain joins TRBV27 and TRBJ1-2, with D possibly matching TRBD1 (5 bases). Germline V gives CDR1 MNHEY, CDR2 SMNVEV (reference sequence). V shed 3 bases and J shed 7 bases, with 15 bases lying between them. This CDR3 has 14 residues.

The V call is TRBV28, the J call TRBJ2-5; 8 bases align to TRBD2. The CDR3 covers 14 residues. The J segment lost 5 bases and the V segment lost 5 bases, leaving 7 bases of the junction unmatched. CDR1 and CDR2 from the germline V gene are MDHEN and SYDVKM. CDR3 protein: CASSVGRAYETQYF. The CDR3 DNA sequence: TGTGCCAGCAGTGTCGGGAGGGCCTATGAGACCCAGTACTTC.

The CDR3 region has the DNA TGTGCCAGCAGCTTGGCAGGGGTCATAACTAGAGATGGCTACACCTTC. This gives the protein CASSLAGVITRDGYTF. The chain uses TRBV5-6 and TRBJ1-2, with D possibly TRBD1 on 6 matching bases. The CDR3 sequence is 16 residues long. CDR1 is SGHDT and CDR2 is YYEEEE in the germline V gene. V shed 0 bases and J shed 6 bases, with 18 bases lying between them.

The chain has TRBV10-3 and TRBJ1-1; D unresolved. The CDR3 loop spans 11 amino acids. Germline lookup yields CDR1 ENHRY and CDR2 SYGVKD. V lost 6 bases and J 4 bases, leaving 6 bases between the germline ends. The CDR3 spells CAIRESTEAFF. CDR3 nucleotide sequence: TGTGCCATCAGGGAAAGCACTGAAGCTTTCTTT.

The chain couples TRBV15 to TRBJ1-5; the D gene is possibly TRBD1 (6 bases). V was cut by 3 bases and J by 5 bases, with 17 bases left in between. This CDR3 spans 16 amino acids. Germline-derived CDR1 and CDR2 are LNHNV and YYDKDF (reference sequence). The CDR3 is CATSSPGGGVYQPQHF. The CDR3 DNA reads as TGTGCCACCAGCAGTCCGGGAGGGGGGGTTTATCAGCCCCAGCATTTT. The whole variable domain, filled in from reference TRBV15 and TRBJ1-5, reads DAMVIQNPRYQVTQFGKPVTLSCSQTLNHNVMYWYQQKSSQAPKLLFHYYDKDFNNEADTPDNFQSRRPNTSFCFLDIRSPGLGDTAMYLCATSSPGGGVYQPQHFGDGTRLSIL.

The chain recombines TRBV6-6 with TRBJ1-5, with D tentatively TRBD1 (6 bases). The CDR3 contains 16 residues. The V and J ends lost 4 bases and 0 bases respectively, with 13 bases between them. The germline gives CDR1 MNHNY, CDR2 SVGAGI (reference sequence). The DNA for the CDR3 is TGTGCCAGCAGTTCCACAGGGACCTATAGCAATCAGCCCCAGCATTTT. As protein: CASSSTGTYSNQPQHF.

The chain couples TRBV9 to TRBJ2-7, with a tentative D call TRBD2 (6 bases). Germline lookup yields CDR1 SGDLS and CDR2 YYNGEE. The CDR3 runs 15 residues. Deletions cut 7 bases from V and 0 bases from J, with 17 bases between. The CDR3 nucleotides are TGTGCCAGCGGCTCGAGGCAGCGGGCCTCCTACGAGCAGTACTTC. Amino acid sequence: CASGSRQRASYEQYF.

The V gene is TRBV2, the J gene TRBJ1-5, with 8 bases aligning to TRBD1. Germline CDR1 SNHLY, CDR2 FYNNEI. The CDR3 covers 14 residues. The J segment lost 9 bases and the V segment lost 4 bases, leaving 8 bases of the junction unmatched. CDR3 protein: CASSGDRGGGPQHF. The CDR3 nucleotides read TGTGCCAGCAGTGGAGACAGGGGAGGAGGGCCCCAGCATTTT.

The genes are TRBV4-3 and TRBJ2-7; D unclear. Trimming pared 0 bases from V and 6 bases from J, leaving 9 bases between. The germline CDR1 and CDR2 sequences are LGHNA and YSLEER. The CDR3 contains 13 residues. CDR3 sequence: CASSQDVLAEQYF. DNA for the CDR3: TGCGCCAGCAGCCAAGATGTGCTGGCCGAGCAGTACTTC.

The chain recombines TRBV7-2 with TRBJ2-1; no definite D call. The CDR3 is made up of 17 amino acids. Trimming left V 0 bases short and J 0 bases short, with 12 bases between. Germline lookup yields CDR1 SGHTA and CDR2 FQGNSA. CDR3 region: CASSLALSVGSYNEQFF. In DNA form, the CDR3 reads TGTGCCAGCAGCTTAGCGCTCTCCGTGGGCTCCTACAATGAGCAGTTCTTC.

The chain uses TRBV28 and TRBJ1-2; 8 bases agree with TRBD1. This CDR3 comprises 14 residues. Germline trimming cut 6 bases from V and 5 bases from J; bases unmatched to any gene: 8. CDR1 and CDR2 from the germline V gene are MDHEN and SYDVKM. This CDR3 reads CASSIGQGGYGYTF. The CDR3 DNA follows: TGTGCCAGCAGCATCGGACAGGGTGGGTATGGCTACACCTTC.

The gene calls are TRBV7-2 and TRBJ1-1; D gene ambiguous. The V end was cut by 5 bases, the J end by 3 bases, with 7 bases between. Germline V gene sequence: CDR1 SGHTA, CDR2 FQGNSA. The CDR3 contains 12 residues. The CDR3 protein is CASSRSYTEAFF. CDR3 in DNA: TGTGCCAGCAGCCGTTCATACACTGAAGCTTTCTTT. The complete variable domain, with remaining parts taken from reference TRBV7-2 and TRBJ1-1, reads GAGVSQSPSNKVTEKGKDVELRCDPISGHTALYWYRQSLGQGLEFLIYFQGNSAPDKSGLPSDRFSAERTGGSVSTLTIQRTQQEDSAVYLCASSRSYTEAFFGQGTRLTVV.

This chain joins TRBV7-8 and TRBJ1-1; no firm D call. CDR1 and CDR2 (germline): SGHVS, FQNEAQ. This CDR3 contains 15 residues. Trimming stripped 2 bases from V and 3 bases from J, with 13 bases between. This CDR3 is CASSLNDAWDTEAFF. The CDR3 DNA reads TGTGCCAGCAGCTTAAATGACGCTTGGGACACTGAAGCTTTCTTT.

The J gene is TRBJ2-1, the V gene TRBV7-9; the D is unclear. This CDR3 is built from 16 residues. CDR1 is SEHNR, CDR2 FQNEAQ, per germline (reference sequence). The V gene lost 2 bases and the J gene lost 0 bases, with 11 bases spanning the gap. The CDR3 coding sequence is TGTGCCAGCAGCTTACCGGGTTCCAGCTCCTACAATGAGCAGTTCTTC. Protein sequence: CASSLPGSSSYNEQFF. Complete variable domain (other parts from reference TRBV7-9 and TRBJ2-1): DTGVSQNPRHKITKRGQNVTFRCDPISEHNRLYWYRQTLGQGPEFLTYFQNEAQLEKSRLLSDRFSAERPKGSFSTLEIQRTEQGDSAMYLCASSLPGSSSYNEQFFGPGTRLTVL.

V and J are TRBV2 and TRBJ1-3, with D unclear. V was trimmed by 6 bases and J by 4 bases, leaving 13 bases between them. CDR3 length equals 14 residues. Germline CDR1 reads SNHLY; CDR2 reads FYNNEI. DNA for the CDR3: TGTGCCAGCAGGGGCGGTCTTAGAGGAAACACCATATATTTT. This codes for CASRGGLRGNTIYF.

The rearrangement joins TRBV7-8 to TRBJ2-7; 9 bases are a match to TRBD2. CDR3 length: 15 amino acids. CDR1 and CDR2 from the germline V gene are SGHVS and FQNEAQ. Germline trimming cut 1 base from V and 0 bases from J; bases unmatched to any gene: 1. The chain's CDR3 is CASSLETSGSYEQYF. CDR3 nucleotide sequence: TGTGCCAGCAGCTTAGAGACTAGCGGCTCCTACGAGCAGTACTTC.

The chain joins TRBV6-7 to TRBJ2-7, with 8 bases matching TRBD1. TRBV6-7 is an open reading frame whose function is uncertain. This CDR3 region has 19 residues. With V trimmed by 0 bases and J by 5 bases, 18 bases remained unmatched. Here the CDR3 reads CASSYSSTSRNRGINEQYF. As DNA, the CDR3 is TGTGCCAGCAGTTACTCGAGTACCAGTAGAAACAGGGGGATCAACGAGCAGTACTTC.

Details on this clone: One end of the junction does not line up with germline, which may come from a read error. The chain recombines TRBV19 with TRBJ2-7; maybe TRBD1 (6 bases). Germline V lookup: CDR1 LNHDA, CDR2 SQIVND (reference sequence). This CDR3 has 13 amino acids. CDR3 sequence: CASSLEQGSEQYF. As DNA, the CDR3 is TGTGCCAGTAGTCTAGAACAGGGATCCGAGCAGTACTTC.

The count of this clone is one. The chain couples TRBV9 to TRBJ1-5; D call uncertain. The CDR3 covers 14 residues. Trimming cost V 3 bases and J 6 bases, with 13 bases left between them. CDR1 and CDR2 from the germline V gene are SGDLS and YYNGEE. The CDR3 nucleotides read TGTGCCAGCAGCGGAGAGAATGTGGGTCAGCCCCAGCATTTT. This sequence encodes CASSGENVGQPQHF. The variable domain in full, with the rest retrieved from reference TRBV9 and TRBJ1-5, is DSGVTQTPKHLITATGQRVTLRCSPRSGDLSVYWYQQSLDQGLQFLIQYYNGEERAKGNILERFSAQQFPDLHSELNLSSLELGDSALYFCASSGENVGQPQHFGDGTRLSIL.

This clone was picked up one time. This chain connects TRBV27 to TRBJ2-2; TRBD2 matches 7 bases. Germline V lookup: CDR1 MNHEY, CDR2 SMNVEV (reference sequence). CDR3 length: 13 amino acids. CDR3: CASRVGGPGELFF. The CDR3 nucleotides read TGTGCTTCCCGAGTGGGAGGGCCCGGGGAGCTGTTTTTT.